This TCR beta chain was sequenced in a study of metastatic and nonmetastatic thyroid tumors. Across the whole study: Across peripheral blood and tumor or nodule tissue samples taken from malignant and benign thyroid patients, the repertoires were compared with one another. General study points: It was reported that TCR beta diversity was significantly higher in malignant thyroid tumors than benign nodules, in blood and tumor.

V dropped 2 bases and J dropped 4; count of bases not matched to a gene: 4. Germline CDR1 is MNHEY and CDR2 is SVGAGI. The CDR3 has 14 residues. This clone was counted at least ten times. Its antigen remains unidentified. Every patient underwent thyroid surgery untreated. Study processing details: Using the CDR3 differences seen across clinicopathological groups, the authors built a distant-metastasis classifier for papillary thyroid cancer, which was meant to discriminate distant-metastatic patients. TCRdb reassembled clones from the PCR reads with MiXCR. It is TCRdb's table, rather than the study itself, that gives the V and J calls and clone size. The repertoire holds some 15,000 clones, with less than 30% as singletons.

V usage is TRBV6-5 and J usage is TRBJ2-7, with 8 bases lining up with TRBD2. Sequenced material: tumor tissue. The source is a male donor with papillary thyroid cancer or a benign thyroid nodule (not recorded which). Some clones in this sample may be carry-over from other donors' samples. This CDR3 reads CASSYGTRAYEQYF. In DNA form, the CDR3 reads TGTGCCAGCAGTTACGGGACTAGAGCTTACGAGCAGTACTTC.